The 4 T cell receptor beta chains below all came from one sample that was sequenced in a study of brain T cells in children with intractable seizures. Some clones are missing from TCRdb's copy, which holds only in-frame ones; the method was immunoSEQ multiplex PCR. Of tens of thousands of clones listed, roughly 92% were seen once; the top ten hold nearly 6.5%. Here the sequenced sample was peripheral blood, taken at surgery. Receptors were obtained from a boy between 5 and 17 years old with focal cortical dysplasia and intractable seizures.

This clone was recorded only once. DNA for the CDR3: TGTGCCAGCAGCGCGGGACTCCATTCACCCCTCCACTTT. Translating it yields CASSAGLHSPLHF. This sequence joins TRBV9 and TRBJ1-6, with D possibly TRBD1 on 5 matching bases. In germline, CDR1 is SGDLS, CDR2 YYNGEE. The CDR3 totals 13 residues. Trimming cost V 3 bases and J 8 bases, with 9 bases left between them.

This chain joins TRBV28 and TRBJ2-1; 7 bases map to TRBD2. The CDR3 runs 13 residues. Germline CDR1 is MDHEN and CDR2 is SYDVKM. V lost 6 bases to trimming and J lost 12 bases; unmatched junction nucleotides: 11. The CDR3 loop reads CASRALGGGAQFF. The CDR3 DNA is TGTGCCAGCAGGGCCCTGGGGGGGGGTGCGCAGTTCTTC.

The J gene is TRBJ2-3, the V gene TRBV20-1; D is ambiguous. Trimming cost V 3 bases and J 1 base, with 11 bases left between them. Per the germline V gene, CDR1 is DFQATT and CDR2 is SNEGSKA (reference sequence). The CDR3 has 14 amino acids. CDR3 coding DNA: TGCAGTGCTAGTTCCGACGGGCGCACAGATACGCAGTATTTT. The encoded protein is CSASSDGRTDTQYF.

V usage is TRBV5-1 and J usage is TRBJ2-1; 12 bases fit TRBD2. The germline V gene encodes CDR1 SGHRS and CDR2 YFSETQ. Germline trimming cut 2 bases from V and 8 bases from J; bases unmatched to any gene: 11. The CDR3 loop spans 17 amino acids. CDR3 nucleotide sequence: TGCGCCAGCAGCTTAACTAGCGGGGGGCATGCAGGCCATGAGCAGTTCTTC. This sequence encodes CASSLTSGGHAGHEQFF.